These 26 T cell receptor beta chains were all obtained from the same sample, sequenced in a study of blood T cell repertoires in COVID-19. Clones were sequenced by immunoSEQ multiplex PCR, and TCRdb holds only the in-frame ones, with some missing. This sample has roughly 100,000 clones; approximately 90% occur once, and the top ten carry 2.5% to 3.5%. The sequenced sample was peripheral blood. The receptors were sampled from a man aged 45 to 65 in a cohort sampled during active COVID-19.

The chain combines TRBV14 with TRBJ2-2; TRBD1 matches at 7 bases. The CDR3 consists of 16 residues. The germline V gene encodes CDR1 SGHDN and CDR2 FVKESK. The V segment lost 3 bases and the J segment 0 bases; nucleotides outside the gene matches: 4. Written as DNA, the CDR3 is TGTGCCAGCAGCCACCTAGGACAGGCGAACACCGGGGAGCTGTTTTTT. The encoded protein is CASSHLGQANTGELFF.

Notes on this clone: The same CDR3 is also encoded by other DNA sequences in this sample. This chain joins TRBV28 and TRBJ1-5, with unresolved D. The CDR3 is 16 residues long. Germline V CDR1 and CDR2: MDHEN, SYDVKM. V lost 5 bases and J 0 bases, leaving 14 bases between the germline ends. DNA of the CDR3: TGTGCCAGCAGTCCGGGTGGCCGAGATAGCAATCAGCCCCAGCATTTT. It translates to CASSPGGRDSNQPQHF.

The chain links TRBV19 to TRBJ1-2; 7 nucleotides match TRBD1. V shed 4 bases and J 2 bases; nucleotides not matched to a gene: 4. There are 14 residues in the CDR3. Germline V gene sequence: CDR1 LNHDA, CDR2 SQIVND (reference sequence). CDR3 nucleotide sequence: TGTGCCAGTAGTACCCTGGGACAGAACTATGGCTACACCTTC. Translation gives CASSTLGQNYGYTF.

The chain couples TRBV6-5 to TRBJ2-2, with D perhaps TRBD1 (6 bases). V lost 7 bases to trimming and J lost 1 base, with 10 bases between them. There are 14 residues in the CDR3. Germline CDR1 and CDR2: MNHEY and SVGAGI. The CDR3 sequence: CASNGQMNTGELFF. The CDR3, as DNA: TGTGCCAGCAATGGACAGATGAACACCGGGGAGCTGTTTTTT.

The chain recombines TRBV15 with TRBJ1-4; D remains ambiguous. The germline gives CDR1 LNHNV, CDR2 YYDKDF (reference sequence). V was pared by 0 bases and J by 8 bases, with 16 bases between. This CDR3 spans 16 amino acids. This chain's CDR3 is CATSREVRHREEKLFF. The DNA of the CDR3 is TGTGCCACCAGCAGAGAGGTGAGACACAGAGAAGAAAAACTGTTTTTT.

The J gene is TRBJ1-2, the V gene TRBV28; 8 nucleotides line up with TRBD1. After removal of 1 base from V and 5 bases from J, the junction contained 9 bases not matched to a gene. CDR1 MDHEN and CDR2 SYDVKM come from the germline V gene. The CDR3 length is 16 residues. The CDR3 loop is CASSLSLGQGRYGYTF. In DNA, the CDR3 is TGTGCCAGCAGTTTATCCCTCGGACAGGGACGGTATGGCTACACCTTC.

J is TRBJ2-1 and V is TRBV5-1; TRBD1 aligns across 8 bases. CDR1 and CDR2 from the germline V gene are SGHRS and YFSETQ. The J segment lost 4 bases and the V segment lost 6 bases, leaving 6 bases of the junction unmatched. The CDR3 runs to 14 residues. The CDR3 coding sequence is TGCGCCAGCATGGGGCAGGGGGCATACAATGAGCAGTTCTTC. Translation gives CASMGQGAYNEQFF.

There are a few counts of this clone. This CDR3 is CASSDSGTGPEKLFF. Here the CDR3 DNA reads TGTGCCAGTAGTGATTCCGGGACAGGGCCTGAAAAACTGTTTTTT. This sequence joins TRBV19 and TRBJ1-4; 9 positions match TRBD1. The CDR3 is 15 amino acids. Looked up from germline, CDR1 is LNHDA and CDR2 is SQIVND (reference sequence). The J segment lost 7 bases and the V segment lost 5 bases, leaving 8 bases of the junction unmatched.

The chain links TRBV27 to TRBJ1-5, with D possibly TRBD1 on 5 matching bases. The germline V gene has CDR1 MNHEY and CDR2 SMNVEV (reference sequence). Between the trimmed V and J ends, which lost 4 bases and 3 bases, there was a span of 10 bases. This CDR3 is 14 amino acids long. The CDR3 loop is CASSSEGINQPQHF. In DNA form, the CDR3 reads TGTGCCAGCAGTTCGGAGGGGATCAATCAGCCCCAGCATTTT.

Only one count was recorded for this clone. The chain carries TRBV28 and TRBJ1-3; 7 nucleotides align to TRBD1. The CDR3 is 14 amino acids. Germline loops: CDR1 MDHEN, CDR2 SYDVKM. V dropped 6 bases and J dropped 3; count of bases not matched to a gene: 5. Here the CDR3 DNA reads TGTGCCAGCAGCCCCCCAGGGGGTGGAAACACCATATATTTT. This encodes CASSPPGGGNTIYF.

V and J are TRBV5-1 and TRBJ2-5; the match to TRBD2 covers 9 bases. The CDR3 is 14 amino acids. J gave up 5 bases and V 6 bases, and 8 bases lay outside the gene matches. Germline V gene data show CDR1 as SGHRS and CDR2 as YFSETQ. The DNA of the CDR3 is TGCGCCAGCACCGTAGCGGGGGTAACTGAGACCCAGTACTTC. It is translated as CASTVAGVTETQYF.

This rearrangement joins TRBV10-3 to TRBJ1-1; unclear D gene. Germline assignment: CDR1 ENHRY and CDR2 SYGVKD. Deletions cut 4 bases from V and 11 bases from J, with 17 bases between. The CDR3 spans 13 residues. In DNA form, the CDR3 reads TGTGCCATCAGTGTCGGGAGGGAGATTACGGCTTTCTTT. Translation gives CAISVGREITAFF.

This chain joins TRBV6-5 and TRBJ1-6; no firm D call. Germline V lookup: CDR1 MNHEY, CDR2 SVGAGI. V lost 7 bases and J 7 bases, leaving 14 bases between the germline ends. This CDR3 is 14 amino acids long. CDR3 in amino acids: CASTNRGSNSPLHF. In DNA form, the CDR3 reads TGTGCCAGCACCAACCGAGGGAGCAATTCACCCCTCCACTTT.

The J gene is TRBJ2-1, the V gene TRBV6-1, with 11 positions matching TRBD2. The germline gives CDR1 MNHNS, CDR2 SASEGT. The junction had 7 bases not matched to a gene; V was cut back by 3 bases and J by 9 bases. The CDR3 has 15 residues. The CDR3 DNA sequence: TGTGCCAGCAGTGAGTTGACTAGCGGGGCCCCTGAGCAGTTCTTC. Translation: CASSELTSGAPEQFF.

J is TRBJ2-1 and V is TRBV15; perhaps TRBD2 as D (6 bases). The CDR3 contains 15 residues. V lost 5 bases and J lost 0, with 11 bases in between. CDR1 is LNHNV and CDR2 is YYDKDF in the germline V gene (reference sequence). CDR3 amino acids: CATSRRGASYNEQFF. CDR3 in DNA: TGTGCCACCAGCCGACGCGGGGCCTCCTACAATGAGCAGTTCTTC.

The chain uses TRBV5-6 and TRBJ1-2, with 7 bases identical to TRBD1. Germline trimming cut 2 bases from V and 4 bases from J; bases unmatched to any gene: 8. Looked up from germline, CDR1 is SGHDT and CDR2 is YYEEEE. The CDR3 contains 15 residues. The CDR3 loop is CASSFRQGGGYGYTF. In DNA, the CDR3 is TGTGCCAGCAGCTTCCGACAGGGAGGCGGCTATGGCTACACCTTC. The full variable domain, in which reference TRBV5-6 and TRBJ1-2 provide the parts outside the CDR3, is DAGVTQSPTHLIKTRGQQVTLRCSPKSGHDTVSWYQQALGQGPQFIFQYYEEEERQRGNFPDRFSGHQFPNYSSELNVNALLLGDSALYLCASSFRQGGGYGYTFGSGTRLTVV.

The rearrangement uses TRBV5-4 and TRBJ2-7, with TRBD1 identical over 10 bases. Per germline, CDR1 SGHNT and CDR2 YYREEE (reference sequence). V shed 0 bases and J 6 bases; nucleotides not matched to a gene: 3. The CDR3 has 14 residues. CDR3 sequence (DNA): TGTGCCAGCAGCTTGGAGGGACAGGGGCGCGAGCAGTACGTC. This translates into CASSLEGQGREQYV.

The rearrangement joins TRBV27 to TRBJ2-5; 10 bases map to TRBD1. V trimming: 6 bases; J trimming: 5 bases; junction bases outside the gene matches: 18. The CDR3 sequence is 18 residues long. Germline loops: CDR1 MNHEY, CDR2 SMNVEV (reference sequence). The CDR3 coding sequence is TGTGCCAGCAGAAACCTCCCGGGACAGGGGAGCCCCCGGGAGACCCAGTACTTC. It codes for CASRNLPGQGSPRETQYF.

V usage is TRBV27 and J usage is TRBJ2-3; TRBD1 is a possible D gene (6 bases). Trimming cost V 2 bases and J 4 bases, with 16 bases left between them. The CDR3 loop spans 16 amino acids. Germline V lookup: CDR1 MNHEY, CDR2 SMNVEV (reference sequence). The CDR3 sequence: CASSLGRTGWADTQYF. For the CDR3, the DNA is TGTGCCAGCAGTTTAGGTAGAACAGGGTGGGCAGATACGCAGTATTTT.

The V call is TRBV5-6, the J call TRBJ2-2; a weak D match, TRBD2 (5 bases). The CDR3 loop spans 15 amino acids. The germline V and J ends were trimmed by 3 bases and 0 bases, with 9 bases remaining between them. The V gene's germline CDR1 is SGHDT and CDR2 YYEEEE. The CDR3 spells CASSSGGTNTGELFF. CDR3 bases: TGTGCCAGCAGCTCCGGAGGTACGAACACCGGGGAGCTGTTTTTT. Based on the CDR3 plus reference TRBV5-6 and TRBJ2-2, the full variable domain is DAGVTQSPTHLIKTRGQQVTLRCSPKSGHDTVSWYQQALGQGPQFIFQYYEEEERQRGNFPDRFSGHQFPNYSSELNVNALLLGDSALYLCASSSGGTNTGELFFGEGSRLTVL.

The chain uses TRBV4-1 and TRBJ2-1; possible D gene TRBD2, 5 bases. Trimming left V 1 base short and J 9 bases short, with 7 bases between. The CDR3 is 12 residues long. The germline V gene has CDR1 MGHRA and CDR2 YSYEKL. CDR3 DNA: TGCGCCAGCAGCCAAGGGGGAGTTGAGCAGTTCTTC. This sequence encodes CASSQGGVEQFF.

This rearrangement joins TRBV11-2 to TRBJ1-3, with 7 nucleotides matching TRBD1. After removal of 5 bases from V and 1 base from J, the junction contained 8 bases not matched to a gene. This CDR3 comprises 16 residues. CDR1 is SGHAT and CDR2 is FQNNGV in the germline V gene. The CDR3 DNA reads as TGTGCCAGCAGCCAACCCGGGACAGCGTCTGGAAACACCATATATTTT. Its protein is CASSQPGTASGNTIYF. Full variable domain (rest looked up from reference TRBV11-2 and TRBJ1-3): EAGVAQSPRYKIIEKRQSVAFWCNPISGHATLYWYQQILGQGPKLLIQFQNNGVVDDSQLPKDRFSAERLKGVDSTLKIQPAKLEDSAVYLCASSQPGTASGNTIYFGEGSWLTVV.

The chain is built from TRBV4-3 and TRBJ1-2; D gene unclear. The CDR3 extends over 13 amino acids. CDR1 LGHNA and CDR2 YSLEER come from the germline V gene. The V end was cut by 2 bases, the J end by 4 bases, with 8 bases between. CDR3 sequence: CASSQRQAYGYTF. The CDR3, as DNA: TGCGCCAGCAGCCAAAGGCAGGCCTATGGCTACACCTTC.

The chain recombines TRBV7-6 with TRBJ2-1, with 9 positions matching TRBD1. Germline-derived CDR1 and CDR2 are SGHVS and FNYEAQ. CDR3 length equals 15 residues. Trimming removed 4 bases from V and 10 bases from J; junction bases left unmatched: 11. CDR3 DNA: TGTGCCAGCAGCTCTAAAACACAGGGGGCCGGGGAGCAGTTCTTC. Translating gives CASSSKTQGAGEQFF.

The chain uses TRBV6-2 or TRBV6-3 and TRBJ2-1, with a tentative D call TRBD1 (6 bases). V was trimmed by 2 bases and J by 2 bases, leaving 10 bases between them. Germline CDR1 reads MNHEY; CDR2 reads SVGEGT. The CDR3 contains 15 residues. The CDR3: CASSYGDTTYNEQFF. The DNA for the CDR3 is TGTGCCAGCAGTTACGGGGACACTACCTACAATGAGCAGTTCTTC.

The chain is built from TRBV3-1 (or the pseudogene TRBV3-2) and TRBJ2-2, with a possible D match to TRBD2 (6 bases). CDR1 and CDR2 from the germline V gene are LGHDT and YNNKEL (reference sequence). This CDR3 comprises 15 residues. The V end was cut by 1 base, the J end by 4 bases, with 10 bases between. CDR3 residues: CASSQASAGTGELFF. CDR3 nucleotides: TGTGCCAGCAGCCAAGCGTCAGCGGGCACCGGGGAGCTGTTTTTT.